These 27 T cell receptor beta chains share one sample of origin, sequenced in a study of resident and recirculating memory T cells in vitiligo. The data were produced by immunoSEQ multiplex PCR, yet TCRdb's version contains in-frame clones alone and is incomplete. Of tens of thousands of clones in the sample, about 91% were seen once. The sequencing sample was made of blood. These receptors originate from a male donor with vitiligo.

The CDR3 nucleotides read TGCGCCAGCAGCTTGGCGGCGGGGTTCTACGAGCAGTACTTC. Translation gives CASSLAAGFYEQYF. The V and J genes are TRBV5-1 and TRBJ2-7; D is perhaps TRBD2 (6 bases). The V end lost 0 bases, the J end lost 3 bases, and 10 bases lay between the germline ends. Germline loops: CDR1 SGHRS, CDR2 YFSETQ. The CDR3 sequence is 14 residues long.

The rearrangement joins TRBV6-1 to TRBJ2-7, with D perhaps matching TRBD2 (5 bases). This CDR3 region has 11 residues. The germline gives CDR1 MNHNS, CDR2 SASEGT. V was cut by 9 bases and J by 6 bases, with 12 bases left in between. CDR3 DNA: TGTGCCAGTTTCAGCGGCGGCGAGCAGTACTTC. This encodes CASFSGGEQYF.

The chain has TRBV10-2 and TRBJ2-3, with no clear D. This CDR3 region has 13 residues. The ends were cut back, 6 bases at V and 6 bases at J, with 13 bases in the middle. CDR1 is WSHSY, CDR2 SAAADI, per germline. Here the CDR3 reads CASSPSLLDTQYF. The DNA for the CDR3 is TGCGCCAGCAGCCCCTCTCTATTGGATACGCAGTATTTT.

The chain has TRBV27 and TRBJ1-1; 9 bases are shared with TRBD1. This CDR3 contains 16 residues. CDR1 is MNHEY, CDR2 SMNVEV, per germline (reference sequence). V lost 7 bases and J lost 4; bases outside the gene matches: 13. CDR3 in amino acids: CASIHWGTGWSTEAFF. The CDR3 DNA reads as TGTGCCAGCATCCATTGGGGGACAGGGTGGTCCACTGAAGCTTTCTTT.

The chain couples TRBV19 to TRBJ2-7, with 8 bases identical to TRBD1. The CDR3 runs 15 residues. The V gene end was trimmed by 1 base and the J gene end by 3 bases; junction bases not matched to a gene: 5. Germline loops: CDR1 LNHDA, CDR2 SQIVND (reference sequence). CDR3 loop: CASSIGGQVSYEQYF. In DNA form, the CDR3 reads TGTGCCAGTAGTATAGGGGGACAGGTGAGCTACGAGCAGTACTTC.

The rearrangement joins TRBV5-8 to TRBJ2-7; D is undetermined. Trimming stripped 0 bases from V and 5 bases from J, with 9 bases between. Per the germline V gene, CDR1 is SGHTS and CDR2 is YDEGEE. This CDR3 has 13 residues. Here the CDR3 DNA reads TGTGCCAGCAGCTTGGTACAGATCCACGAGCAGTACTTC. Translation gives CASSLVQIHEQYF.

In nucleotides, the CDR3 is TGTGCCAGCTTTCCGACAGGCCTGAGTAACTATGGCTACACCTTC. Protein: CASFPTGLSNYGYTF. The rearrangement joins TRBV27 to TRBJ1-2; D is possibly TRBD1 (6 bases). Germline CDR1 and CDR2: MNHEY and SMNVEV (reference sequence). V was shortened by 8 bases and J by 1 base, with 17 bases between the two germline ends. The CDR3 extends over 15 amino acids.

The V and J genes are TRBV28 and TRBJ2-4; 9 bases are a match to TRBD2. The CDR3 spans 15 residues. Trimming removed 5 bases from V and 6 bases from J; junction bases left unmatched: 8. Germline assignment: CDR1 MDHEN and CDR2 SYDVKM. In DNA, the CDR3 is TGTGCCAGCAGTATAGCGGGAGAGCTAGGAAACATTCAGTACTTC. It yields the protein CASSIAGELGNIQYF.

The gene calls are TRBV4-3 and TRBJ2-3; tentatively, D is TRBD1 (6 bases). Trimming pared 1 base from V and 0 bases from J, leaving 14 bases between. Germline V CDR1 and CDR2: LGHNA, YSLEER. This CDR3 region has 17 residues. The CDR3 DNA is TGCGCCAGCAGCCAAGGAAGAGGGACATCTAGCACAGATACGCAGTATTTT. As protein: CASSQGRGTSSTDTQYF.

V and J are TRBV5-1 and TRBJ1-2; maybe TRBD1 (5 bases). The CDR3 spans 15 residues. Trimming took 2 bases from V and 3 from J, leaving 14 bases between them. Germline V gives CDR1 SGHRS, CDR2 YFSETQ. The CDR3 region has the DNA TGCGCCAGCAGCTTTAGGGGCGCAGGGTACTATGGCTACACCTTC. Amino acid sequence: CASSFRGAGYYGYTF.

The CDR3 spells CASSSRRSAYEQYF. The CDR3 DNA is TGTGCCAGCAGCTCCCGGAGGTCCGCCTACGAGCAGTACTTC. The rearrangement joins TRBV7-9 to TRBJ2-7; maybe TRBD2 (5 bases). Germline-derived CDR1 and CDR2 are SEHNR and FQNEAQ (reference sequence). V dropped 4 bases and J dropped 2 bases, with 12 bases sitting between them. The CDR3 is made up of 14 amino acids. The complete variable domain, with remaining parts taken from reference TRBV7-9 and TRBJ2-7, reads DTGVSQNPRHKITKRGQNVTFRCDPISEHNRLYWYRQTLGQGPEFLTYFQNEAQLEKSRLLSDRFSAERPKGSFSTLEIQRTEQGDSAMYLCASSSRRSAYEQYFGPGTRLTVT.

This clone appeared a single time. The gene calls are TRBV7-3 and TRBJ2-5; no definite D call. This CDR3 region has 13 residues. Germline V gene data show CDR1 as SGHTA and CDR2 as FQGTGA. Trimming stripped 1 base from V and 6 bases from J, with 9 bases between. The CDR3 nucleotides are TGTGCCAGCAGCTTAAGTACGACACAGACCCAGTACTTC. Translation gives CASSLSTTQTQYF.

This clone was detected only once. This chain connects TRBV29-1 to TRBJ2-3; D perhaps matches TRBD2 (6 bases). V was clipped by 5 bases and J by 0 bases, with 9 bases between them. Germline-derived CDR1 and CDR2 are SQVTM and ANQGSEA. CDR3 length: 13 amino acids. CDR3 nucleotides: TGCAGCGTTCGTGGGAGGAGCACAGATACGCAGTATTTT. Translating gives CSVRGRSTDTQYF.

The V call is TRBV2, the J call TRBJ2-7; D call uncertain. Germline V gene sequence: CDR1 SNHLY, CDR2 FYNNEI. CDR3 length: 14 residues. Trimming stripped 5 bases from V and 5 bases from J, with 16 bases between. The CDR3 nucleotides are TGTGCCAGCAGTTTAACCAGCCCCAGCGACGAGCAGTACTTC. Protein: CASSLTSPSDEQYF.

The J gene is TRBJ2-7, the V gene TRBV4-3; TRBD1 agrees at 8 bases. After removal of 1 base from V and 3 bases from J, the junction contained 2 bases not matched to a gene. Germline V CDR1 and CDR2: LGHNA, YSLEER. This CDR3 spans 14 amino acids. CDR3 region: CASSQGTGRYEQYF. For the CDR3, the DNA is TGCGCCAGCAGCCAAGGGACAGGGCGCTACGAGCAGTACTTC.

This chain uses TRBV28 with TRBJ2-2; 10 bases match TRBD1. Germline lookup yields CDR1 MDHEN and CDR2 SYDVKM. The CDR3 is 16 residues long. The ends lost 6 bases at V and 6 bases at J; junction bases unmatched: 10. As DNA, the CDR3 is TGTGCCAGCAGGTCGCCGGGACAGGGGCTGGCCGGGGAGCTGTTTTTT. It encodes CASRSPGQGLAGELFF.

The V call is TRBV2, the J call TRBJ1-6; 9 bases are a match to TRBD1. V lost 10 bases and J lost 7; bases outside the gene matches: 5. The CDR3 length is 13 residues. CDR1 and CDR2 from the germline V gene are SNHLY and FYNNEI. The CDR3 DNA reads TGTGCCAACGACAGGGGGAACAATTCACCCCTCCACTTT. Encoded protein: CANDRGNNSPLHF.

The genes are TRBV6-1 and TRBJ1-5; 7 nucleotides agree with TRBD1. CDR1 and CDR2 (germline): MNHNS, SASEGT. This CDR3 spans 15 amino acids. The junction had 13 bases not matched to a gene; V was cut back by 8 bases and J by 6 bases. CDR3 DNA: TGTGCCAGCCGGGACAGTCAAGTAAGGAGTCAGCCCCAGCATTTT. This translates into CASRDSQVRSQPQHF.

The V and J genes are TRBV2 and TRBJ2-7, with a possible D match to TRBD1 (6 bases). Germline loops: CDR1 SNHLY, CDR2 FYNNEI. CDR3 length: 16 amino acids. V was trimmed by 6 bases and J by 0 bases, leaving 18 bases between them. The CDR3 DNA sequence: TGTGCCAGCAGCCCCCTCGGGACACCACTCTCCTACGAGCAGTACTTC. Amino acid sequence: CASSPLGTPLSYEQYF. Filled out from reference TRBV2 and TRBJ2-7, the complete variable domain reads EPEVTQTPSHQVTQMGQEVILRCVPISNHLYFYWYRQILGQKVEFLVSFYNNEISEKSEIFDDQFSVERPDGSNFTLKIRSTKLEDSAMYFCASSPLGTPLSYEQYFGPGTRLTVT.

The V call is TRBV28, the J call TRBJ1-1, with D perhaps TRBD1 (6 bases). This CDR3 is built from 15 residues. The V end was cut by 3 bases, the J end by 5 bases, with 16 bases between. Germline-derived CDR1 and CDR2 are MDHEN and SYDVKM. CDR3 sequence (DNA): TGTGCCAGCAGTTTGGCAGGGGACGTTGGGACTGAAGCTTTCTTT. Its protein product is CASSLAGDVGTEAFF.

The V and J genes are TRBV29-1 and TRBJ2-7; 7 bases are a match to TRBD2. Germline V CDR1 and CDR2: SQVTM, ANQGSEA. After removal of 1 base from V and 3 bases from J, the junction contained 6 bases not matched to a gene. The CDR3 spans 14 residues. This CDR3 is CSVEAQGGGYEQYF. Written as DNA, the CDR3 is TGCAGCGTTGAAGCCCAGGGCGGGGGCTACGAGCAGTACTTC.

The chain employs TRBV6-1 and TRBJ2-7; 8 bases are a match to TRBD2. Germline assignment: CDR1 MNHNS and CDR2 SASEGT. The CDR3 runs 15 residues. V lost 0 bases to trimming and J lost 0 bases; unmatched junction nucleotides: 1. The CDR3 coding sequence is TGTGCCAGCAGTGAAGCAAGCGGGAGCTCCTACGAGCAGTACTTC. As protein: CASSEASGSSYEQYF.

The gene calls are TRBV25-1 and TRBJ2-5; D remains unclear. V was trimmed by 2 bases and J by 3 bases, leaving 4 bases between them. CDR3 length: 12 amino acids. From germline, CDR1 is MGHDK and CDR2 SYGVNS. CDR3 residues: CASSEEKETQYF. In DNA, the CDR3 is TGTGCCAGCAGTGAAGAGAAAGAGACCCAGTACTTC.

This chain links TRBV30 with TRBJ2-7; TRBD2 might be the D (6 bases). From germline, CDR1 is GTSNPN and CDR2 SVGIG (reference sequence). The CDR3 loop spans 12 amino acids. The ends were cut back, 7 bases at V and 0 bases at J, with 10 bases in the middle. The CDR3 region is CAYSDYSYEQYF. Written as DNA, the CDR3 is TGTGCCTACTCGGACTACTCCTACGAGCAGTACTTC.

This clone has only one observation. This chain links TRBV11-2 with TRBJ2-7; TRBD1 agrees at 11 bases. CDR1 and CDR2 (germline): SGHAT, FQNNGV. After removal of 6 bases from V and 4 bases from J, the junction contained 8 bases not matched to a gene. This CDR3 region has 15 residues. The CDR3 DNA follows: TGTGCCAGCAGTCAAGGACAGGGGGCAAGATACGAGCAGTACTTC. Its translation is CASSQGQGARYEQYF.

The chain employs TRBV9 and TRBJ2-3; 9 bases match TRBD2. Germline V gene sequence: CDR1 SGDLS, CDR2 YYNGEE. After removal of 0 bases from V and 4 bases from J, the junction contained 6 bases not matched to a gene. The length of the CDR3 is 16 residues. CDR3: CASSVGGGREADTQYF. CDR3 bases: TGTGCCAGCAGCGTAGGAGGCGGGAGGGAGGCAGATACGCAGTATTTT.

The chain combines TRBV19 with TRBJ2-3, with a weak D call TRBD2 (6 bases). CDR3 length equals 13 residues. The V gene's germline CDR1 is LNHDA and CDR2 SQIVND (reference sequence). V lost 10 bases and J lost 4, with 15 bases in between. The CDR3 DNA reads as TGTGCCACCGAAGCGGGTCGTCCAGATACGCAGTATTTT. Translation gives CATEAGRPDTQYF.